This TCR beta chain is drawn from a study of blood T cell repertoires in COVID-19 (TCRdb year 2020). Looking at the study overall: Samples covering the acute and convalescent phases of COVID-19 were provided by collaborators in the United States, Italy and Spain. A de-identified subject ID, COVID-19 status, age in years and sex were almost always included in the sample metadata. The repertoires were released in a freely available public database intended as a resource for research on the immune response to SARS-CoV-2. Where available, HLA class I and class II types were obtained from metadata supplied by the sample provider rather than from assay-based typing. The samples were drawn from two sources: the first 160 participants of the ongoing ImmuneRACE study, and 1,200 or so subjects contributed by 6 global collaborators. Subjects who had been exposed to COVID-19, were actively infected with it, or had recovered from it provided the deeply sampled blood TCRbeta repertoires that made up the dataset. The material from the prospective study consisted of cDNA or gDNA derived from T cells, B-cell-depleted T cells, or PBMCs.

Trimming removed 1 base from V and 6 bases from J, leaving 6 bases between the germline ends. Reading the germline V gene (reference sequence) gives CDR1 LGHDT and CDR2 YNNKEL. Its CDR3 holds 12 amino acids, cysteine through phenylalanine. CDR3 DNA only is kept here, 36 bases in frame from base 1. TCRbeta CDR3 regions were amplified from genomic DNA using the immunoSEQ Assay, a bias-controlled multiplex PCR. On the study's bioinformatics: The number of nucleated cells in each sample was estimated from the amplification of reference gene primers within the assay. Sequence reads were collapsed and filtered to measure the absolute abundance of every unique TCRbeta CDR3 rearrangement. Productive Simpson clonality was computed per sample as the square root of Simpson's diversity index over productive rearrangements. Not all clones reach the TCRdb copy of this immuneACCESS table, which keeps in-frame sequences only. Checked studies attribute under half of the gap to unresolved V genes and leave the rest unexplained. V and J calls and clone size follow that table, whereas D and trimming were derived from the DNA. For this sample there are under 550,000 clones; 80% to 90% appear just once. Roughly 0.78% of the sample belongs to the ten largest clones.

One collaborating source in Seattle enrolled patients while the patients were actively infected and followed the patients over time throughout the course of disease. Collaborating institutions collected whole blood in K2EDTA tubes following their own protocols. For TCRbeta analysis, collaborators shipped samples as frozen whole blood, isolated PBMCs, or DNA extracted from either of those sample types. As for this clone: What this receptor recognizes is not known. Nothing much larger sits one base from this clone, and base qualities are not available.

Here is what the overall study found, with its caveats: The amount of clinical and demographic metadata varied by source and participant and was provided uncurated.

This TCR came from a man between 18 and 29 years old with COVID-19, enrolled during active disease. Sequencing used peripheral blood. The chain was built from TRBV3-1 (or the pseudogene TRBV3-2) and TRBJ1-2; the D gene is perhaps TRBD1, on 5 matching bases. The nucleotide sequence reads TGTGCCAGCAGCCAAGCAGGGAATGGCTACACCTTC. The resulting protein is CASSQAGNGYTF.